Reported below is one T cell receptor beta chain. Its target is not known. The sample holds other DNA sequences that translate to the same CDR3. The CDR3 extends over 14 amino acids. Looked up from germline, CDR1 is SGHRS and CDR2 is YFSETQ. Deletions cut 4 bases from V and 1 base from J, with 8 bases between. This sample is drawn from a study of tumour-infiltrating T cells in Burkitt lymphoma. Study background: The Burkitt lymphoma cohort spanned all epidemiological subtypes.

Method: immunoSEQ multiplex PCR; TCRdb's copy keeps in-frame clones and lacks some. This sample has about 46,000 clones, with around 30% found just once. The study's findings and limits: Many Burkitt lymphoma patients shared several public clonotypes.

The chain links TRBV5-1 to TRBJ2-2; D is possibly TRBD1 (6 bases). The sample taken for sequencing was tumor tissue. The source is a human donor with Burkitt lymphoma. In nucleotides, the CDR3 is TGCGCCAGCAGCCCACAGGGGAACACCGGGGAGCTGTTTTTT. Amino acid sequence: CASSPQGNTGELFF.